A selection of T cell receptor beta chains follows, all from one sample in a study of CD8+ T cells in alopecia areata. This table comes from immunoSEQ multiplex PCR, and its TCRdb copy is limited to in-frame clones, with some not included. The repertoire includes 95,000 to 100,000 clones, 60% to 65% of them detected once, and 15% to 17% sits in the top ten. This specimen was CD8+ T cells sorted from blood, taken at week 4, from a patient treated with tofacitinib. The receptors stem from a human donor with alopecia areata. CDR3s include the opening cysteine and the closing phenylalanine or tryptophan. A D gene is named only where the DNA matches it firmly. Expanded clones are given a class, and other clones once, few, many or no size at all.

D	V	length	size	J	DNA	CDR3
.	TRBV29-1	15	few	TRBJ2-5	TGCAGCGTTGAACGTGCAGACGCCGCGGCGGAGACCCAGTACTTC	CSVERADAAAETQYF
.	TRBV7-9	12	.	TRBJ2-2	TGTGCCAGCAGCTTACTTTCCGGGGAGCTGTTTTTT	CASSLLSGELFF
.	TRBV28	15	few	TRBJ2-7	TGTGCCAGCAGTCAGGGACCCGGGACACACTACGAGCAGTACTTC	CASSQGPGTHYEQYF
.	TRBV25-1	14	.	TRBJ1-5	TGTGCCAGCAGTGAAGCAGGGATCAATCAGCCCCAGCATTTT	CASSEAGINQPQHF
.	TRBV7-6	15	.	TRBJ2-3	TGTGCCAGCAGCTTAGCGCTGGGGAACACAGATACGCAGTATTTT	CASSLALGNTDTQYF
TRBD1	TRBV27	16	.	TRBJ2-3	TGTGCCAGCAGGCAGACTGCGACAGGGGTCTACAATACGCAGTATTTT	CASRQTATGVYNTQYF
TRBD2	TRBV27	17	once	TRBJ2-1	TGTGCCAGCAGTTTTATTGGCGGGGGATGGACCTACAATGAGCAGTTCTTC	CASSFIGGGWTYNEQFF
.	TRBV18	15	few	TRBJ1-5	TGTGCCAGCTCACCATGGGATTCTAGCAATCAGCCCCAGCATTTT	CASSPWDSSNQPQHF
.	TRBV29-1	13	.	TRBJ1-2	TGCAGCGTTGTCAAGGCAGGGCACTATGGCTACACCTTC	CSVVKAGHYGYTF
TRBD1	TRBV29-1	15	.	TRBJ2-3	TGCAGCGTTGGGGAACAGGGGGCGAGATTAGATACGCAGTATTTT	CSVGEQGARLDTQYF
TRBD1	TRBV7-2	15	few	TRBJ2-7	TGTGCCAGCAGCTTAGCGGGACAGGGTTCTGGCGAGCAGTACTTC	CASSLAGQGSGEQYF
.	TRBV6-4	14	.	TRBJ1-2	TGTGCCAGCAGCTGGACGGAGACTCACTATGGCTACACCTTC	CASSWTETHYGYTF
TRBD1	TRBV19	15	.	TRBJ2-7	TGTGCCAGTAGCCATCTACAGGGGCCAGCCTACGAGCAGTACTTC	CASSHLQGPAYEQYF
TRBD2	TRBV30	15	.	TRBJ2-3	TGTGCCTGGAGTGTAACGGGCGGGAGCGCAGATACGCAGTATTTT	CAWSVTGGSADTQYF
.	TRBV28	17	few	TRBJ2-6	TGTGCCAGCACCCACGACAGCGTCTGGGCTGGGGCCAACGTCCTGACTTTC	CASTHDSVWAGANVLTF
.	TRBV4-1	14	.	TRBJ2-7	TGCGCCAGCAGCCAAGCGCGGGTAACTTACGAGCAGTACTTC	CASSQARVTYEQYF
.	TRBV13	13	many	TRBJ2-7	TGTGCCAGCAGCTTAAGGGGGGGCGACGAGCAGTACTTC	CASSLRGGDEQYF
.	TRBV7-8	14	.	TRBJ1-2	TGTGCCAGCAGCTCCGCGGACAGTACCTATGGCTACACCTTC	CASSSADSTYGYTF
TRBD1	TRBV4-3	15	.	TRBJ2-5	TGCGCCAGCAGCCAAGGGACAGGGGACCAAGAGACCCAGTACTTC	CASSQGTGDQETQYF
TRBD1	TRBV19	15	.	TRBJ1-5	TGTGCCAGTAGTATAAGACAGGGGGCTAATCAGCCCCAGCATTTT	CASSIRQGANQPQHF
.	TRBV4-1	14	.	TRBJ2-7	TGCGCCAGCAGCCAAGTTGGTCCGACTACGCAGCAGTACTTC	CASSQVGPTTQQYF
.	TRBV5-6	17	few	TRBJ2-1	TGTGCCAGCAGCGACGAATCCGTCGGGGTGCGGGGAAATGAGCAGTTCTTC	CASSDESVGVRGNEQFF
TRBD1	TRBV29-1	14	.	TRBJ1-1	TGCAGCGTTGAGGGACAGGGGGTCGGGACTGAAGCTTTCTTT	CSVEGQGVGTEAFF
.	TRBV15	15	.	TRBJ2-7	TGTGCCACCAGCATTGGAGAGGGGGACCTACGAGAGCAGTACTTC	CATSIGEGDLREQYF
.	TRBV4-1	14	few	TRBJ1-2	TGCGCCAGCAGCCAAGCCTCAGGGAACTATGGCTACACCTTC	CASSQASGNYGYTF
TRBD2	TRBV5-1	15	.	TRBJ2-1	TGCGCCAGCAGCCCCGGGACTAGCGGCTACAATGAGCAGTTCTTC	CASSPGTSGYNEQFF
TRBD1	TRBV6-4	15	few	TRBJ2-6	TGTGCCAGCAAAGGACAGGCCCCCGGGGCCAACGTCCTGACTTTC	CASKGQAPGANVLTF
TRBD1	TRBV9	17	.	TRBJ2-5	TGTGCCAGCAGCGTAGGAGGGGACAGGAGCGTGGTGGAGACCCAGTACTTC	CASSVGGDRSVVETQYF
.	TRBV11-1	16	.	TRBJ2-2	TGTGCCAGCAGCTTAACACCTTCGGGTGTCCTGAAAGAGCTGTTTTTT	CASSLTPSGVLKELFF
.	TRBV9	12	.	TRBJ2-1	TGTGCCAGCAGCGCGGGTCTGGATGAGCAGTTCTTC	CASSAGLDEQFF
TRBD1	TRBV23-1	15	.	TRBJ1-2	TGCGCCAGCAGTCTCTGGACAGGGGCGAACTATGGCTACACCTTC	CASSLWTGANYGYTF
TRBD2	TRBV7-8	17	.	TRBJ2-5	TGTGCCAGCAGCTCGCCACGGAGCGGGGGATGGCAAGAGACCCAGTACTTC	CASSSPRSGGWQETQYF
.	TRBV7-9	16	.	TRBJ1-1	TGTGCCAGCAGCTCCGGGAAACAGGCGAGGAACACTGAAGCTTTCTTT	CASSSGKQARNTEAFF
.	TRBV9	16	.	TRBJ2-5	TGTGCCAGCAGCGTAGGATGGGGGATGCACCAAGAGACCCAGTACTTC	CASSVGWGMHQETQYF
TRBD1	TRBV12-5	14	.	TRBJ2-5	TGTGCTAGTGGTTTGGACGACAGGGAAGAGACCCAGTACTTC	CASGLDDREETQYF
.	TRBV7-9	14	.	TRBJ2-7	TGTGCCAGCAGGAAATCTAGCAGCTCCTACGAGCAGTACTTC	CASRKSSSSYEQYF
TRBD1	TRBV25-1	14	.	TRBJ1-5	TGTGCCAGCAGTGAAACAGGGGGCGGTCAGCCCCAGCATTTT	CASSETGGGQPQHF
TRBD2	TRBV4-1	15	.	TRBJ2-1	TGCGCCAGCAGCCAGGGGACTAGCGGAGACAATGAGCAGTTCTTC	CASSQGTSGDNEQFF
TRBD2	TRBV29-1	15	few	TRBJ2-2	TGCAGCGTTAGTCTAGCGGGTCTATACACCGGGGAGCTGTTTTTT	CSVSLAGLYTGELFF
TRBD1	TRBV9	18	few	TRBJ2-2	TGTGCCAGCAGCATAACCGGGACAGTGGCTCTTAGGGCCGGGGAGCTGTTTTTT	CASSITGTVALRAGELFF
.	TRBV6-5	15	few	TRBJ2-1	TGTGCCAGCAGTCTAGCGCCGAGCTCCTACAATGAGCAGTTCTTC	CASSLAPSSYNEQFF
.	TRBV27	12	.	TRBJ2-1	TGTGCCAGCAGTCCTTGGGGCAATGAGCAGTTCTTC	CASSPWGNEQFF
TRBD1	TRBV5-6	15	.	TRBJ2-1	TGTGCCAGCAGCTTGGAGACAGGGGGCTTCGGAGAGCAGTTCTTC	CASSLETGGFGEQFF
.	TRBV5-1	13	.	TRBJ1-1	TGCGCCAGCAGAGGCTCAGTGAACACTGAAGCTTTCTTT	CASRGSVNTEAFF
.	TRBV6-5	16	.	TRBJ1-1	TGTGCCAGCAGTTACTCCACGGGACCGACGAACACTGAAGCTTTCTTT	CASSYSTGPTNTEAFF
.	TRBV15	13	.	TRBJ2-3	TGTGCCACCGGAGGACTGAACACAGATACGCAGTATTTT	CATGGLNTDTQYF
TRBD1	TRBV5-6	15	.	TRBJ2-3	TGTGCCAGCAGCTTGGAGGGGGCTCGCACAGATACGCAGTATTTT	CASSLEGARTDTQYF
.	TRBV30	13	.	TRBJ2-7	TGTGCCTGGAGAGGGGCAGGGGCACTCGAGCAGTACTTC	CAWRGAGALEQYF
.	TRBV15	15	few	TRBJ1-5	TGTGCCACCAGCAGAGTCAGCGATAGCAATCAGCCCCAGCATTTT	CATSRVSDSNQPQHF
TRBD2	TRBV14	15	.	TRBJ2-1	TGTGCCAGCAGTTTCAGACTAGCGGGGCGCGATGAGCAGTTCTTC	CASSFRLAGRDEQFF
.	TRBV27	14	.	TRBJ2-7	TGTGCCAGCGGATTACCGGGACCCAAGTACGAGCAGTACTTC	CASGLPGPKYEQYF
.	TRBV9	14	.	TRBJ1-1	TGTGCCAGCAGCGTAGACCTGGAGTACACTGAAGCTTTCTTT	CASSVDLEYTEAFF
.	TRBV5-6	12	.	TRBJ2-7	TGTGCCAGCAGCTTGGGGTTCTACGAGCAGTACTTC	CASSLGFYEQYF
.	TRBV7-9	12	.	TRBJ2-3	TGTGCCAGCAGCTCTACAAGGGATACGCAGTATTTT	CASSSTRDTQYF
.	TRBV27	15	.	TRBJ2-2	TGTGCCAGCAGTTCTAGGACAGCGAACACCGGGGAGCTGTTTTTT	CASSSRTANTGELFF
.	TRBV9	15	.	TRBJ1-5	TGTGCCAGCAGCGCATCGGGAGTTAGCAATCAGCCCCAGCATTTT	CASSASGVSNQPQHF
TRBD1	TRBV27	18	.	TRBJ1-1	TGTGCCAGCAGTTTTCTACCGGGACAGGGGACCTTGGACACTGAAGCTTTCTTT	CASSFLPGQGTLDTEAFF
.	TRBV27	14	medium-sized	TRBJ1-5	TGTGCCAGCAGTCCGCACAATAGCAATCAGCCCCAGCATTTT	CASSPHNSNQPQHF
.	TRBV7-3	13	.	TRBJ2-1	TGTGCCAGCAGCTTAACGGAATACAATGAGCAGTTCTTC	CASSLTEYNEQFF